This TCR beta chain comes out of a study of OX40 agonist ivuxolimab in advanced cancers. In the study overall: Patients were dosed with the agonistic anti-OX40 (CD134) antibody ivuxolimab. Enrolled patients in dose escalation had cancers that were hepatocellular carcinoma, melanoma, renal cell or head and neck cancer. A partial response was reached by three patients: one with hepatocellular carcinoma and two with cutaneous melanoma.

Germline lookup yields CDR1 SEHNR and CDR2 FQNEAQ (reference sequence). This CDR3 is 15 amino acids long. V was pared by 0 bases and J by 5 bases, with 13 bases between. TCRdb keeps only in-frame clones here, not all; method: immunoSEQ multiplex PCR. Here the sample spans about 35,000 clones, 65% to 85% being singletons. This TCR was recovered from an adult with an advanced solid tumor such as melanoma, head and neck, liver or kidney cancer. The genes are TRBV7-9 and TRBJ2-5, with a tentative D call TRBD2 (6 bases). The sequences come from CD4+ or CD8+ T cells sorted from blood, collected in a trial of the OX40 agonist ivuxolimab. The CDR3 sequence is CASSLAMSLAETQYF. The CDR3 region has the DNA TGTGCCAGCAGCTTAGCTATGAGTCTAGCGGAGACCCAGTACTTC.